Here is one TCR beta chain with its context. The sample belongs to a study of blood T cell repertoires in COVID-19. Study background: From the United States, Italy and Spain came samples of acute and convalescent COVID-19.

Looked up from germline, CDR1 is LNHDA and CDR2 is SQIVND (reference sequence). Trimming stripped 5 bases from V and 4 bases from J, with 12 bases between. CDR3 length equals 14 residues. Authors' methods: Estimated nucleated cell counts came from reference gene primer amplification. The assay was immunoSEQ multiplex PCR, and TCRdb's table has in-frame clones only and misses some. The V and J calls and clone size were taken over from that table, and D and trimming were inferred from the DNA. In the table there are about 200,000 clones, approximately 90% of which are singletons. The receptor was isolated from a man aged 60 to 75 who had recovered from COVID-19. This rearrangement joins TRBV19 to TRBJ2-1; D is possibly TRBD2 (6 bases). The sequenced sample consisted of peripheral blood. The DNA of the CDR3 is TGTGCCAGTAGTTTCCGGACTACGTACAATGAGCAGTTCTTC. This codes for CASSFRTTYNEQFF. The whole variable domain, remainder taken from reference TRBV19 and TRBJ2-1, is DGGITQSPKYLFRKEGQNVTLSCEQNLNHDAMYWYRQDPGQGLRLIYYSQIVNDFQKGDIAEGYSVSREKKESFPLTVTSAQKNPTAFYLCASSFRTTYNEQFFGPGTRLTVL.